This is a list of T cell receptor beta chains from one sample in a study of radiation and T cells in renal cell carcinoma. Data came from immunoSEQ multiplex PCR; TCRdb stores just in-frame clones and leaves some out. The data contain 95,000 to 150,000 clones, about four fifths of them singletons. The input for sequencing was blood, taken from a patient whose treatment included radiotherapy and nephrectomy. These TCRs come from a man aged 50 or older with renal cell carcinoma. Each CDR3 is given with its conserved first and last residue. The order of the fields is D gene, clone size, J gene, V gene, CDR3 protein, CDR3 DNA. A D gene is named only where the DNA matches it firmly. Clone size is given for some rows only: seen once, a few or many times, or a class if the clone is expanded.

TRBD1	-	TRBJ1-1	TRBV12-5	CASDDRDPTEAFF	TGTGCTAGTGACGACAGGGATCCCACTGAAGCTTTCTTT
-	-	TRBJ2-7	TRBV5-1	CASSPVGSGQGQYF	TGCGCCAGCAGCCCCGTGGGTAGCGGCCAGGGGCAGTACTTC
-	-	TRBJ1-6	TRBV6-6	CATSTGAPNNSPLHF	TGTGCCACCTCTACGGGGGCCCCGAATAATTCACCCCTCCACTTT
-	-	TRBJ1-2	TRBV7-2	CASSLVGYGYTF	TGTGCCAGCAGCTTAGTTGGGTATGGCTACACCTTC
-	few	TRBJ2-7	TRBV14	CASSQGHYSYEQYF	TGTGCCAGCAGCCAAGGGCACTACTCCTACGAGCAGTACTTC
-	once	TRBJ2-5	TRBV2	CASSELSGGVKTQYF	TGTGCCAGCAGTGAATTATCGGGGGGCGTGAAGACCCAGTACTTC
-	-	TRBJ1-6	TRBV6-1	CASSEGGPGTLTPLHF	TGTGCCAGCAGTGAGGGGGGACCCGGGACCCTGACTCCCCTCCACTTT
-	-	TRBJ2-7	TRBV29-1	CSVEDLFGTGSYEQYF	TGCAGCGTTGAAGATTTATTTGGGACGGGATCCTACGAGCAGTACTTC
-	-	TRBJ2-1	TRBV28	CASSLAGEQFF	TGTGCCAGCAGTTTGGCGGGTGAGCAGTTCTTC
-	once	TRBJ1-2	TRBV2	CASSAWQAYGYTF	TGTGCCAGCAGTGCCTGGCAGGCTTATGGCTACACCTTC
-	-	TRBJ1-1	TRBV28	CASSQDEGTEAFF	TGTGCCAGCAGTCAGGATGAGGGCACTGAAGCTTTCTTT
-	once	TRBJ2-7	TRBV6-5	CASSYAAGGIYEQYF	TGTGCCAGCAGTTACGCGGCAGGGGGGATTTACGAGCAGTACTTC
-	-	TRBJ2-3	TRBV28	CASSVGLPEDTQYF	TGTGCCAGCAGCGTGGGCCTACCCGAGGATACGCAGTATTTT
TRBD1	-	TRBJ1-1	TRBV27	CASSESGQAPFF	TGTGCCAGCAGTGAATCGGGACAGGCCCCTTTCTTT
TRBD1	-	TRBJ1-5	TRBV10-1	CASSEPRDRGNQPQHF	TGCGCCAGCAGTGAGCCCCGGGACAGGGGGAATCAGCCCCAGCATTTT
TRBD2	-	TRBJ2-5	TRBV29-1	CSVEISTRGRVEETQYF	TGCAGCGTTGAAATTTCGACGCGCGGGAGGGTTGAAGAGACCCAGTACTTC
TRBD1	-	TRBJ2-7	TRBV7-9	CASSPSNRGHEQYF	TGTGCCAGCAGCCCTTCGAACAGGGGCCACGAGCAGTACTTC
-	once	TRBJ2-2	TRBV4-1	CASSQESADYTGELFF	TGCGCCAGCAGCCAAGAGTCGGCGGACTACACCGGGGAGCTGTTTTTT
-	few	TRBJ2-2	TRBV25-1	CASSENANTGELFF	TGTGCCAGCAGTGAGAACGCGAACACCGGGGAGCTGTTTTTT
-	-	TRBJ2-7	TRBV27	CASSLDRFYEQYF	TGTGCCAGCAGTTTAGACAGATTCTACGAGCAGTACTTC
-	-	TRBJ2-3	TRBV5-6	CASSLSSTDTQYF	TGTGCCAGCAGCTTGTCTAGCACAGATACGCAGTATTTT
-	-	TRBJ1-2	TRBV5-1	CASSLLTLRGDYGYTF	TGCGCCAGCAGCTTATTGACACTTCGGGGGGACTATGGCTACACCTTC
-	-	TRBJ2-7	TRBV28	CASSLVHSYEQYF	TGTGCCAGCAGTTTGGTCCATTCCTACGAGCAGTACTTC
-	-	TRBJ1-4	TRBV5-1	CASSLGVTGSGEKLFF	TGCGCCAGCAGCTTGGGGGTGACAGGATCGGGGGAAAAACTGTTTTTT
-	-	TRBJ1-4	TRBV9	CASSVQGSGTNEKLFF	TGTGCCAGCAGCGTACAGGGATCCGGAACTAATGAAAAACTGTTTTTT
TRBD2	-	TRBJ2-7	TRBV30	CAWSVRKGLAGESYEQYF	TGTGCCTGGAGTGTACGAAAGGGACTAGCGGGGGAATCCTACGAGCAGTACTTC
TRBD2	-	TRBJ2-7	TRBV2	CASSANRGGLLGYEQYF	TGTGCCAGCAGCGCGAATCGGGGGGGACTACTAGGCTACGAGCAGTACTTC
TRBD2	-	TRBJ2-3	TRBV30	CAWTPGLAIDTQYF	TGTGCCTGGACTCCGGGACTAGCTATAGATACGCAGTATTTT
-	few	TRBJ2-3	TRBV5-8	CASSLTGSSTDTQYF	TGTGCCAGCAGCTTGACGGGATCTAGCACAGATACGCAGTATTTT
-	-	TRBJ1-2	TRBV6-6	CASSSGSLWGYTF	TGTGCCAGCAGTTCGGGATCCCTGTGGGGCTACACCTTC
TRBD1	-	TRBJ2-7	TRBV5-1	CASSLVGTGRYEQYF	TGCGCCAGCAGCTTAGTCGGGACAGGGCGCTACGAGCAGTACTTC
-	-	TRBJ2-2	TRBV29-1	CSAHLGSGELFF	TGCAGCGCCCACCTGGGGTCCGGGGAGCTGTTTTTT
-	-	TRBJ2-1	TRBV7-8	CASSINNLQGGPKYNEQFF	TGTGCCAGCAGCATTAATAATCTACAGGGCGGGCCTAAATACAATGAGCAGTTCTTC
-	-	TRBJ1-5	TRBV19	CASSIIKGGSQPQHF	TGTGCCAGTAGTATAATCAAGGGGGGAAGTCAGCCCCAGCATTTT
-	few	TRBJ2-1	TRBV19	CASSMGNYNEQFF	TGTGCCAGTAGTATGGGGAATTACAATGAGCAGTTCTTC
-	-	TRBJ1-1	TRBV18	CASSPQSPTNTEAFF	TGTGCCAGCTCACCACAATCACCCACCAACACTGAAGCTTTCTTT
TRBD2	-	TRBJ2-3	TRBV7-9	CASSRLSGGAARDTQYF	TGTGCCAGCAGCCGCCTTAGCGGGGGGGCCGCTAGAGATACGCAGTATTTT
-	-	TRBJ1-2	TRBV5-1	CASSEPGVKYGYTF	TGCGCCAGCAGCGAGCCTGGGGTTAAGTATGGCTACACCTTC
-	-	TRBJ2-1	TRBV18	CASSPRETGNEQFF	TGTGCCAGCTCACCACGTGAGACAGGCAATGAGCAGTTCTTC
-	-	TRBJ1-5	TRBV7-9	CASSLGALQPQHF	TGTGCCAGCAGCTTAGGGGCGCTTCAGCCCCAGCATTTT
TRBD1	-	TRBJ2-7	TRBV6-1	CAIPGQGLYEQYF	TGTGCCATCCCGGGACAGGGACTCTACGAGCAGTACTTC
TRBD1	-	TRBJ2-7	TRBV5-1	CASSRQGDNSYEQYF	TGCGCCAGCAGCAGGCAGGGGGACAACAGCTACGAGCAGTACTTC
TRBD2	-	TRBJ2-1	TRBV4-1	CASSQAGGRASNEQFF	TGCGCCAGCAGCCAGGCGGGCGGGAGGGCCTCCAATGAGCAGTTCTTC
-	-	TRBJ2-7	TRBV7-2	CASPRVLSTYEQYF	TGTGCCAGCCCCCGGGTCTTGAGTACCTACGAGCAGTACTTC
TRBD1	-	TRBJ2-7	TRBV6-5	CASSYVGQVYEQYF	TGTGCCAGCAGTTACGTGGGACAGGTCTACGAGCAGTACTTC
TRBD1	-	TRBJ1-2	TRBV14	CASSQQTGGGYTF	TGTGCCAGCAGCCAACAGACAGGGGGCGGCTACACCTTC
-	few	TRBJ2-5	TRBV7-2	CASSLEHSGTQYF	TGTGCCAGCAGCTTAGAGCACTCTGGGACCCAGTACTTC
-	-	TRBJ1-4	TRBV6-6	CASISRDLATNEKLFF	TGTGCCAGCATTTCCAGGGACCTCGCAACTAATGAAAAACTGTTTTTT
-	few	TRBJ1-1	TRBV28	CASSSEDTEAFF	TGTGCCAGCAGTTCAGAGGACACTGAAGCTTTCTTT
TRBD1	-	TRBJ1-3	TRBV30	CACPPNSAGQGFGNTIYF	TGTGCCTGTCCCCCAAATTCGGCGGGACAGGGGTTCGGAAACACCATATATTTT
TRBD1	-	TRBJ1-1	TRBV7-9	CASSSGQGNTEAFF	TGTGCCAGCAGCTCCGGACAGGGGAACACTGAAGCTTTCTTT
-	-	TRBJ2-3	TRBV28	CASSEGTDTQYF	TGTGCTTCGAGTGAGGGCACAGATACGCAGTATTTT
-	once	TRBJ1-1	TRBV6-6	CASRPRLGQLNTEAFF	TGTGCCAGCAGACCCCGTTTAGGGCAGCTGAACACTGAAGCTTTCTTT
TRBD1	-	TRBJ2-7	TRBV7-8	CASRQQTGYYEQYF	TGTGCCAGCAGACAGCAGACAGGGTACTACGAGCAGTACTTC
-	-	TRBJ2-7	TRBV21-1	CASSTTGGSSYEQYF	TGTGCCAGCAGCACTACAGGGGGCAGCTCCTACGAGCAGTACTTC
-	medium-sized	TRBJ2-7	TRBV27	CASSLKGSGYEQYF	TGTGCCAGCAGTTTAAAGGGCAGTGGGTACGAGCAGTACTTC
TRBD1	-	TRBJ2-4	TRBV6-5	CASSYSTGGPIQYF	TGTGCCAGCAGTTACTCGACAGGGGGTCCCATTCAGTACTTC
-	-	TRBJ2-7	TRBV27	CASSLHGTAGYEQYF	TGTGCCAGCAGTTTACACGGGACAGCGGGTTACGAGCAGTACTTC
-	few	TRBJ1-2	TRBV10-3	CAISESIQRGGYTF	TGTGCCATCAGTGAGTCGATACAGAGGGGTGGCTACACCTTC